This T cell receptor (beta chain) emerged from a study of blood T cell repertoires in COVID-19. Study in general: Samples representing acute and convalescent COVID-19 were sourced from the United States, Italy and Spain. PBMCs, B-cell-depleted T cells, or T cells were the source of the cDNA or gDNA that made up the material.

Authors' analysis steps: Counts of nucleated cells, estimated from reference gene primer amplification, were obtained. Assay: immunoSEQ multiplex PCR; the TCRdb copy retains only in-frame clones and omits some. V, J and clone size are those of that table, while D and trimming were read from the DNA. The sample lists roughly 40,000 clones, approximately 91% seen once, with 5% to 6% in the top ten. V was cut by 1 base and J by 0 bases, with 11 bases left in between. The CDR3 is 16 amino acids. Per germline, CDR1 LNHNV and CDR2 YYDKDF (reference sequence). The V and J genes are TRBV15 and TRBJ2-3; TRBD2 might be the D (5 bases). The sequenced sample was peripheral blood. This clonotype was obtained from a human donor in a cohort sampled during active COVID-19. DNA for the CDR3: TGTGCCACCAGCAGAGGAGCGTGGACTAGCACAGATACGCAGTATTTT. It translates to CATSRGAWTSTDTQYF.